This is a list of T cell receptor beta chains from one sample in a study of control samples from healthy donors and cancer patients. Clones were read by immunoSEQ multiplex PCR, and TCRdb kept only the in-frame ones, dropping some. The repertoire holds some 94,000 clones, around 87% seen once, with 1.3% in the top ten. The specimen sequenced was blood. The receptors originated from a woman aged 50 to 65 in good health. Both conserved end residues are part of each CDR3. A D gene is named only where the DNA matches it firmly. Size values are once, few and many counts, or a class for expanded clones, and some rows have none.

CDR3	DNA	V	J	length	size	D
CASSPRGQGAGTGELFF	TGTGCCAGCTCACCACGGGGACAGGGTGCAGGCACCGGGGAGCTGTTTTTT	TRBV18	TRBJ2-2	17	NA	TRBD1
CASSLHTDTQYF	TGTGCCAGCAGCCTCCACACAGATACGCAGTATTTT	TRBV11-3	TRBJ2-3	12	NA	NA
CASSSRTGGFNEAFF	TGTGCCAGCAGCAGCCGGACAGGGGGCTTTAATGAAGCTTTCTTT	TRBV27	TRBJ1-1	15	NA	TRBD1
CASSADSTNYGYTF	TGTGCCAGCAGCGCTGACAGCACTAACTATGGCTACACCTTC	TRBV5-8	TRBJ1-2	14	NA	NA
CASSRTSGRQETQYF	TGTGCCAGCAGCCGGACTAGCGGGAGACAAGAGACCCAGTACTTC	TRBV6-2/TRBV6-3	TRBJ2-5	15	NA	TRBD2
CASSWGQYEQYF	TGTGCCAGCAGCTGGGGACAGTACGAGCAGTACTTC	TRBV5-4	TRBJ2-7	12	NA	TRBD1
CASSRRTGPLKETQYF	TGTGCCAGCAGTCGACGGACAGGGCCCCTCAAAGAGACCCAGTACTTC	TRBV27	TRBJ2-5	16	NA	TRBD1
CASSQWVNTDTQYF	TGTGCCAGCAGTCAGTGGGTAAACACAGATACGCAGTATTTT	TRBV6-2/TRBV6-3	TRBJ2-3	14	NA	NA
CASSMGNQGRTQYF	TGTGCCAGTAGTATGGGCAATCAAGGTCGTACGCAGTATTTT	TRBV19	TRBJ2-3	14	NA	NA
CASRSGGTTDEQYF	TGCGCCAGCAGGTCGGGGGGAACCACCGACGAGCAGTACTTC	TRBV5-1	TRBJ2-7	14	NA	TRBD2
CASSRLAGYNEQFF	TGTGCCAGCAGCAGACTAGCGGGATACAATGAGCAGTTCTTC	TRBV6-5	TRBJ2-1	14	NA	TRBD2
CASSPGTGETQYF	TGTGCCAGCTCACCTGGAACAGGCGAGACCCAGTACTTC	TRBV18	TRBJ2-5	13	few	NA
CASSQDRGNTEAFF	TGCGCCAGCAGCCAGGACAGGGGGAACACTGAAGCTTTCTTT	TRBV5-1	TRBJ1-1	14	NA	TRBD1
CASSYSAGRTDTQYF	TGTGCCAGCAGTTACAGTGCGGGACGCACAGATACGCAGTATTTT	TRBV6-5	TRBJ2-3	15	NA	NA
CASSTGTGGNQPQHF	TGTGCCAGCAGTACCGGGACAGGGGGCAATCAGCCCCAGCATTTT	TRBV6-5	TRBJ1-5	15	NA	TRBD1
CASSGPWAGGPGGYEQFF	TGTGCCAGCAGCGGCCCCTGGGCGGGAGGGCCGGGAGGGTATGAGCAGTTCTTC	TRBV7-6	TRBJ2-1	18	NA	TRBD2
CASSLEGPNQAPLHF	TGTGCCAGCAGTTTGGAGGGCCCCAATCAAGCCCCACTGCATTTT	TRBV28	TRBJ1-5	15	NA	NA
CASSLGSGSDTQYF	TGCGCCAGCAGCTTGGGTTCGGGGTCGGATACGCAGTATTTT	TRBV5-1	TRBJ2-3	14	NA	NA
CASSPVGTGGAYEQYF	TGTGCCAGCAGTCCGGTAGGGACAGGGGGCGCCTACGAGCAGTACTTC	TRBV6-2/TRBV6-3	TRBJ2-7	16	NA	TRBD1
CASSEIDSSEAFF	TGTGCCAGCTCAGAGATCGACAGTTCTGAAGCTTTCTTT	TRBV18	TRBJ1-1	13	NA	NA
CASRIRPGDEETQYF	TGTGCCAGCAGGATAAGGCCAGGGGACGAAGAGACCCAGTACTTC	TRBV7-2	TRBJ2-5	15	NA	NA
CASSTVQGVNSPLHF	TGTGCCAGCAGCACCGTCCAGGGGGTAAATTCACCCCTCCACTTT	TRBV7-2	TRBJ1-6	15	NA	TRBD1
CASSARGQGYYGYTF	TGTGCCAGCAGCGCCCGTGGACAGGGGTACTATGGCTACACCTTC	TRBV9	TRBJ1-2	15	NA	TRBD1
CASRRETSTDTQYF	TGCGCCAGCAGACGAGAGACTAGCACAGATACGCAGTATTTT	TRBV5-1	TRBJ2-3	14	few	NA
CASSPAGESGANVLTF	TGTGCCAGCAGCCCCGCAGGGGAATCTGGGGCCAACGTCCTGACTTTC	TRBV7-7	TRBJ2-6	16	NA	NA
CASGSRGPRGANVLTF	TGTGCTAGTGGTTCACGGGGACCGCGGGGGGCCAACGTCCTGACTTTC	TRBV12-5	TRBJ2-6	16	NA	NA
CASSYSRDTYGYTF	TGTGCCAGCAGTTACTCCCGGGACACCTATGGCTACACCTTC	TRBV6-5	TRBJ1-2	14	NA	NA
CASRQRINQPQHF	TGTGCCAGCAGGCAGCGGATCAATCAGCCCCAGCATTTT	TRBV6-5	TRBJ1-5	13	NA	NA
CASSATAYEQYF	TGTGCCAGCAGTGCGACAGCCTACGAGCAGTACTTC	TRBV28	TRBJ2-7	12	once	NA
CASRDRASNVPNSPLHF	TGTGCCAGCAGGGACAGGGCCTCGAATGTACCGAATTCACCCCTCCACTTT	TRBV28	TRBJ1-6	17	NA	TRBD1
CASSPRRYNEQFF	TGTGCCAGCAGCCCACGACGGTACAATGAGCAGTTCTTC	TRBV5-8	TRBJ2-1	13	NA	NA
CSVEEGPMNTEAFF	TGCAGCGTTGAAGAGGGACCAATGAACACTGAAGCTTTCTTT	TRBV29-1	TRBJ1-1	14	once	NA
CASSFSLAGQETQYF	TGTGCCAGCAGCTTTTCCCTAGCAGGGCAAGAGACCCAGTACTTC	TRBV7-2	TRBJ2-5	15	NA	NA
CASSLYLGTHEQYF	TGTGCCAGCAGCTTATACTTGGGGACCCACGAGCAGTACTTC	TRBV7-2	TRBJ2-7	14	few	NA
CASSQQLAGVTDTQYF	TGCGCCAGCAGCCAACAACTAGCGGGAGTGACAGATACGCAGTATTTT	TRBV4-1	TRBJ2-3	16	NA	TRBD2
CASSNRGSWAGETQYF	TGTGCCAGCAGCAATAGGGGTAGTTGGGCGGGGGAGACCCAGTACTTC	TRBV11-2	TRBJ2-5	16	NA	NA
CASSLGQSSYEQYF	TGTGCCAGCAGCTTGGGACAGAGCTCCTACGAGCAGTACTTC	TRBV7-9	TRBJ2-7	14	NA	TRBD1
CASSPGTGGPYGYTF	TGTGCCAGCTCCCCAGGGACAGGGGGCCCTTATGGCTACACCTTC	TRBV18	TRBJ1-2	15	NA	TRBD1
CASSQDWGAASEAFF	TGCGCCAGCAGCCAAGATTGGGGGGCGGCGTCTGAAGCTTTCTTT	TRBV4-1	TRBJ1-1	15	NA	NA
CASNPREGGERKQYF	TGTGCCAGCAATCCCCGGGAGGGCGGGGAAAGGAAGCAGTATTTT	TRBV4-2	TRBJ2-3	15	NA	TRBD2
CSVVGQANTEAFF	TGCAGCGTTGTGGGACAGGCGAACACTGAAGCTTTCTTT	TRBV29-1	TRBJ1-1	13	few	TRBD1